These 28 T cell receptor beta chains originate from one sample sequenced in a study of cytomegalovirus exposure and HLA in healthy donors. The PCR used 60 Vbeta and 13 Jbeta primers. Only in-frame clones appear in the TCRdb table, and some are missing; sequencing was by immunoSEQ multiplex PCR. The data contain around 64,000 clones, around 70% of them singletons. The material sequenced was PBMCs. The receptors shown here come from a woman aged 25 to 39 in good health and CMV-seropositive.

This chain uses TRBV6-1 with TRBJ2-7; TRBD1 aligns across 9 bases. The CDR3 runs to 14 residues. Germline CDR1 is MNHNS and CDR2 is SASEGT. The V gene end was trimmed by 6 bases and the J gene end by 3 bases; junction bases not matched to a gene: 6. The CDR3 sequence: CASSPDRGIYEQYF. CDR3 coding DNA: TGTGCCAGCAGCCCGGACAGGGGAATCTACGAGCAGTACTTC.

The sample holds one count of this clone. CDR3 nucleotide sequence: TGTGCCAGCTCATCCTCGGAGAGCTATGGCTACACCTTC. This codes for CASSSSESYGYTF. The rearrangement uses TRBV18 and TRBJ1-2; unclear D gene. Germline CDR1 KGHSH, CDR2 LQKENI. This CDR3 contains 13 residues. With 5 bases removed from V and 4 bases from J, the gap between germline ends came to 11 bases.

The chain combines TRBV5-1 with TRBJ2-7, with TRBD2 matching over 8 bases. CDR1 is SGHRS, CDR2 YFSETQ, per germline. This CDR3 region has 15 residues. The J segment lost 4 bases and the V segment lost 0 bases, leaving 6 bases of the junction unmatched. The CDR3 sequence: CASSLASGSLYEQYF. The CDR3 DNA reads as TGCGCCAGCAGCTTGGCTAGCGGGTCCCTTTACGAGCAGTACTTC. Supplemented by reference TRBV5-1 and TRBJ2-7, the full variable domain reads KAGVTQTPRYLIKTRGQQVTLSCSPISGHRSVSWYQQTPGQGLQFLFEYFSETQRNKGNFPGRFSGRQFSNSRSEMNVSTLELGDSALYLCASSLASGSLYEQYFGPGTRLTVT.

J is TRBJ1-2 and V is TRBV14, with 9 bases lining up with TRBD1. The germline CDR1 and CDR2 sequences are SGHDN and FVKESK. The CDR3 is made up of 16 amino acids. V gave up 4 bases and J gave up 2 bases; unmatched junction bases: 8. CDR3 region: CASSRGQGRGNYGYTF. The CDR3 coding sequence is TGTGCCAGCAGCCGGGGACAGGGTAGGGGCAACTATGGCTACACCTTC.

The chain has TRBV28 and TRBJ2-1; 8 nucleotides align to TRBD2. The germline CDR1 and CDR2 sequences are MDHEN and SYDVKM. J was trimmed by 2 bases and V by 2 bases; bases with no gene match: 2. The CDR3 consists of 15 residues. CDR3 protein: CASSLLSGAYNEQFF. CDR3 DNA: TGTGCCAGCAGTTTACTTAGCGGGGCCTACAATGAGCAGTTCTTC.

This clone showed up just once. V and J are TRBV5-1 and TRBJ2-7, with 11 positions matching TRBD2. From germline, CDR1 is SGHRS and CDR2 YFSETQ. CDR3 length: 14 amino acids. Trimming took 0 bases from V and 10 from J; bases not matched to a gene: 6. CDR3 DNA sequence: TGCGCCAGCAGCTTGGAGCTAGCGGGAGGATTCCAGTACTTC. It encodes CASSLELAGGFQYF.

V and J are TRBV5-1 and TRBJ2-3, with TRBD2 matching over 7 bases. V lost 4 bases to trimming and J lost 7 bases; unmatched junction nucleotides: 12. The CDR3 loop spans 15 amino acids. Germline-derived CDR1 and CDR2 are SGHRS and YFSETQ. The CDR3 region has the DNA TGCGCCAGCAGCCAGCTCAGCGGGACGGACTATACGCAGTATTTT. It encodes CASSQLSGTDYTQYF.

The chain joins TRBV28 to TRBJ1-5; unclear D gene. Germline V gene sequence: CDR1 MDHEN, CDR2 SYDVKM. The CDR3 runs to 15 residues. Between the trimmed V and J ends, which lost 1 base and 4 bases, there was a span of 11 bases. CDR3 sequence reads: CASSLYGIGNQPQHF. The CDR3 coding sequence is TGTGCCAGCAGTTTATACGGGATTGGGAATCAGCCCCAGCATTTT.

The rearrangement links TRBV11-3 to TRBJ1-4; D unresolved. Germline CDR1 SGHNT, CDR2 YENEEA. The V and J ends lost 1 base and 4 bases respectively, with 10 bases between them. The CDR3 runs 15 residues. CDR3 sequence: CASSLGRGGNEKLFF. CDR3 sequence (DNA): TGTGCCAGCAGCTTAGGGCGGGGTGGTAATGAAAAACTGTTTTTT.

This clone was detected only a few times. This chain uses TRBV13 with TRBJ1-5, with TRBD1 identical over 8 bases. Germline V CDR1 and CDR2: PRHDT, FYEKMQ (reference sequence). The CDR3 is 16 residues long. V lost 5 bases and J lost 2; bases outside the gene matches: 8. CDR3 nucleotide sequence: TGTGCCAGCAGCCCCCACGAGACAGGGGGCAATCAGCCCCAGCATTTT. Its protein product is CASSPHETGGNQPQHF.

DNA of the CDR3: TGTGCCAGCAGCCATCAGTCCTACGAGCAGTACTTC. Its translation is CASSHQSYEQYF. The chain couples TRBV7-8 to TRBJ2-7; D ambiguous. Germline CDR1 and CDR2: SGHVS and FQNEAQ. The V end lost 5 bases, the J end lost 1 base, and 6 bases lay between the germline ends. This CDR3 is built from 12 residues.

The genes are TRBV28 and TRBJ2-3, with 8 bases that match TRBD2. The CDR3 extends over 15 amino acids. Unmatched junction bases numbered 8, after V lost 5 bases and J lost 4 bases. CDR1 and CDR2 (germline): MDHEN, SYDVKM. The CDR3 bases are TGTGCCAGCAGTGGGTACGGGAGGGCCTCAGATACGCAGTATTTT. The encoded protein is CASSGYGRASDTQYF.

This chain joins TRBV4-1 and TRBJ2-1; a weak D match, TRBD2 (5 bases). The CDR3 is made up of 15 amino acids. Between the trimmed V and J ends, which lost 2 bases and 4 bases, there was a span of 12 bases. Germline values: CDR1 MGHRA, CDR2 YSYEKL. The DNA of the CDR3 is TGCGCCAGCAGCCAATTTTATGTAGCGTACAATGAGCAGTTCTTC. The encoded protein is CASSQFYVAYNEQFF.

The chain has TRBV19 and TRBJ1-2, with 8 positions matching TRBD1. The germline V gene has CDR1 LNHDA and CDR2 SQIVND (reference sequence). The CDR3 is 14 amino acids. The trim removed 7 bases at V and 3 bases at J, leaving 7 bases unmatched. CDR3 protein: CASTAQGGYYGYTF. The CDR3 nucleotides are TGTGCCAGTACCGCACAGGGGGGGTACTATGGCTACACCTTC. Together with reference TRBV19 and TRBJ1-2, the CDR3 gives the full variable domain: DGGITQSPKYLFRKEGQNVTLSCEQNLNHDAMYWYRQDPGQGLRLIYYSQIVNDFQKGDIAEGYSVSREKKESFPLTVTSAQKNPTAFYLCASTAQGGYYGYTFGSGTRLTVV.

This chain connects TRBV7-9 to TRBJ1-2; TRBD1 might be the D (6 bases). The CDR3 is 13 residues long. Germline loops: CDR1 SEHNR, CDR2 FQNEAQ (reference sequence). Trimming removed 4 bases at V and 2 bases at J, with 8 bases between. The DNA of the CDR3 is TGTGCCAGCAGCTATGGACAGAACTATGGCTACACCTTC. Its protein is CASSYGQNYGYTF.

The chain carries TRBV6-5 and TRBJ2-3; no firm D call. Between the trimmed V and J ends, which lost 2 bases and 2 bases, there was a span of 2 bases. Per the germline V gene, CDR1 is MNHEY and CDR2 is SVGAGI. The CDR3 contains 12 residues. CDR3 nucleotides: TGTGCCAGCAGTTACCTCACAGATACGCAGTATTTT. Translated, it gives CASSYLTDTQYF.

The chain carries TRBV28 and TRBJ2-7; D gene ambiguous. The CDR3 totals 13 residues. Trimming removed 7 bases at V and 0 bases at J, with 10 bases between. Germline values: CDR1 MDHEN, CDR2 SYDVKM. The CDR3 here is CASIGPNSYEQYF. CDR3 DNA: TGTGCCAGCATTGGGCCGAACTCCTACGAGCAGTACTTC.

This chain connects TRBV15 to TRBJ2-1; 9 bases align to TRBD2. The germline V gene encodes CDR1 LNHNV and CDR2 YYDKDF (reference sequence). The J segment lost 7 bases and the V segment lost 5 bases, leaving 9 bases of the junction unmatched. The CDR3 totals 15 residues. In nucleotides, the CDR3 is TGTGCCACCAGCGGTTTTATAGCGGGAGTAAATGAGCAGTTCTTC. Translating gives CATSGFIAGVNEQFF.

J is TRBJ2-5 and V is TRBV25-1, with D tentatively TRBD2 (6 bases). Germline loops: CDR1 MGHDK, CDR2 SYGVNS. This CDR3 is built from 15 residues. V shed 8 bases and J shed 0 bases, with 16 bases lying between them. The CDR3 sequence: CASRRGRVYQETQYF. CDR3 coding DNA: TGTGCCAGCCGGAGGGGCAGAGTCTACCAAGAGACCCAGTACTTC.

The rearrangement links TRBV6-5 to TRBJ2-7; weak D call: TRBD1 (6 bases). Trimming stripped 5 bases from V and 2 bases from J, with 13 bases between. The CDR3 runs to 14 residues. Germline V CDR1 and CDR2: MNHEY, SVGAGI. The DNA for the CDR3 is TGTGCCAGCAGTACCAACAGGGAACCCTACGAGCAGTACTTC. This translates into CASSTNREPYEQYF.

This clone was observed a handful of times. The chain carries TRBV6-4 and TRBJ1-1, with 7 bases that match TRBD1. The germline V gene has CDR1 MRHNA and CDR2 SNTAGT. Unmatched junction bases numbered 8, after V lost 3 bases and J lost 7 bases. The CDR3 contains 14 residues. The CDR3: CASSESGGRGEAFF. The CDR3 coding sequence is TGTGCCAGCAGTGAATCAGGGGGAAGGGGTGAAGCTTTCTTT.

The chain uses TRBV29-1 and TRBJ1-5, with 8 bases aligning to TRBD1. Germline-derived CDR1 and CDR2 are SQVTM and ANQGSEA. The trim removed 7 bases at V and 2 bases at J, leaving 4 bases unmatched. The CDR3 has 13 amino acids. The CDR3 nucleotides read TGCAGCGCCACGACAGGGGGCAATCAGCCCCAGCATTTT. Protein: CSATTGGNQPQHF.

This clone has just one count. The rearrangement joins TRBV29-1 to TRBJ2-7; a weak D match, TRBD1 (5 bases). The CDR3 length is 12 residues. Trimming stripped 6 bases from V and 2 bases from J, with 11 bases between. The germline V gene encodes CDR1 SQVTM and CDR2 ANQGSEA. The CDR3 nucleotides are TGCAGCGTCGGAAGGGGTCCCTACGAGCAGTACTTC. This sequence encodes CSVGRGPYEQYF.

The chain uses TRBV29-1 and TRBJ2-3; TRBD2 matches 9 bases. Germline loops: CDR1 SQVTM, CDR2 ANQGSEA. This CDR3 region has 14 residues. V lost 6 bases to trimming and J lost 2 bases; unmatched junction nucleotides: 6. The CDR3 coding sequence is TGCAGCGTGAGGGGGACTAGCCCCACAGATACGCAGTATTTT. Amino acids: CSVRGTSPTDTQYF.

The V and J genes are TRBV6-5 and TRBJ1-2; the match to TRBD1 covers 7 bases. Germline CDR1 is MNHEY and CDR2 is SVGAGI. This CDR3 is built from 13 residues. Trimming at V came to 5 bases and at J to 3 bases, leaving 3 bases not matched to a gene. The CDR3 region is CASSRDRDYGYTF. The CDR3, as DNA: TGTGCCAGCAGTAGGGACAGAGACTATGGCTACACCTTC.

The CDR3 region is CSVWDSMNTEAFF. DNA of the CDR3: TGCAGCGTTTGGGACAGCATGAACACTGAAGCTTTCTTT. This sequence joins TRBV29-1 and TRBJ1-1, with TRBD1 matching over 7 bases. V was pared by 5 bases and J by 0 bases, with 3 bases of the junction left unmatched. Germline CDR1 and CDR2: SQVTM and ANQGSEA. CDR3 length: 13 amino acids.

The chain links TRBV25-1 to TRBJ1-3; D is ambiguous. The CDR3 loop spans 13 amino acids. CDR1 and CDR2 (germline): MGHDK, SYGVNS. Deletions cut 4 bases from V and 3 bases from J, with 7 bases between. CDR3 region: CASSAHGGNTIYF. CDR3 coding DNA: TGTGCCAGCAGTGCCCACGGTGGAAACACCATATATTTT.

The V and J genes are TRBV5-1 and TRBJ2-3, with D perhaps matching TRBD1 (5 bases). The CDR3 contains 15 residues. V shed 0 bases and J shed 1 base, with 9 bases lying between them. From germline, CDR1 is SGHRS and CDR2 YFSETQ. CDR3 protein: CASSLGGVGTDTQYF. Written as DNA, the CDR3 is TGCGCCAGCAGCTTGGGGGGCGTGGGCACAGATACGCAGTATTTT.